What follows describes a single T cell receptor (beta chain). Its binding antigen is unknown. One base away there is no much larger clone; base qualities are not given. The data were obtained in a study of shared clonotypes between healthy human individuals (dated by TCRdb to 2019 to 2021). For the wider study: A couple of women and a few men aged 18 to 49 years were included in the cohort. For each donor, CD4 naive and CD4 memory were each given three plates, CD8 naive was given two plates, and CD8 memory was given one plate. To estimate repertoire size and how much clonotype sharing occurs between individuals, the study deeply sequenced the blood TCR repertoires of five healthy adults. To increase sequencing depth and limit assay-specific biases, TCR repertoire library preparation and sequencing were carried out by different laboratories using diverse techniques. Per donor, leukapheresis produced somewhere between about 0.94 and 9.5 billion PBMCs.

Paper-wide results and their limitations: Sampling was restricted to blood, and TCR repertoires in tissue are likely to differ from TCR repertoires in blood. About 5% of naive CD4, around 3.6% of naive CD8, about 2.1% of memory CD4, and 0.4% of memory CD8 clonotypes were shared across a few donors. Clonotypes shared by all four sorted-subset donors showed higher generation probabilities than non-shared clonotypes. Because the study included only a small number of donors, the genetic and exposure-history diversity represented was limited. Even with the large sequencing depth, rarefaction of the sorted-subset datasets indicated that sequencing was incomplete. Pairwise subsampling indicated that sequencing depth was expected to affect the degree of clonotype sharing among donors. Naive subsets generally had larger estimated clonotype richness than memory subsets.

For the CD8 naive samples, CD45RO-negative cells were positively selected for CCR7, yielding a CD45RA+CCR7+ population from which TemRA cells were excluded. Healthy HIV-negative adults with no recently reported acute infections or vaccinations were included as donors. Every donor was a Caucasian adult living in Nashville, Tennessee, USA. After blood collection by leukapheresis, PBMCs were isolated using Ficoll-Histopaque density gradient centrifugation and then cryopreserved in the vapor phase of liquid nitrogen. Analytical flow cytometry was used to check the purity and quantity of every magnetically sorted T cell population. Genomic DNA was isolated from each sorted fraction and quantified by UV absorbance on a Nanodrop 2000c. Using the deep immunoSEQ assay, multiplex PCR amplified TCR CDR3 regions from genomic DNA. Extracted genomic DNA from each cell subset was distributed evenly across all wells of several immunoSEQ 96-well plates, and each plate was treated as a replicate. For sorted subsets, each replicate PCR was loaded with 200 to 250 ng genomic DNA, equivalent to some 27,000 T cell genomes. The purified libraries were quantified using a Qubit 3.0 fluorometer, sized with a Bioanalyzer 2100, and then quantified again using the KAPA Library Quantification kit. Every immunoSEQ 96-well plate was sequenced on a dedicated single-read 150-cycle Illumina NextSeq 550 flow cell. Turning to the authors' computational methods: Because only junctional sequences without quality scores were contained in the immunoSEQ output, filtering matching that applied to full-length reads could not be performed. Sequences were annotated with PyIR, a Python wrapper for IgBLAST v1.9, and V/J genes and CDR3 were assigned using IMGT germline references. Reads with weak V/J assignments (E-value above 1e-6), missing CDR3, stop codons, out-of-frame junctions, or ambiguous translated residues were removed. V3J clonotypes were defined as sequences sharing the same inferred V gene, J gene, and CDR3 amino acid sequence. To compute the percentage overlap between repertoires, the number of shared unique clonotypes was divided by the size of the smaller repertoire. Richness of each repertoire was evaluated using RTK rarefaction, the Chao1 estimator, and Recon v2.1 estimates of unobserved clonotypes. Generation probabilities for all TCRbeta clonotypes obtained by the gDNA method from a handful of donors were computed using OLGA. TCRdb stores this immuneACCESS table with in-frame sequences only. Part of the clones is absent; in the studies checked, under half of the shortfall reflects unresolved V genes, and no reason is known for the rest. The V and J calls and the clone size are those of that table, but D and trimming were determined from the DNA. This sample gives around 1.9 million clones in total; approximately 92% of them show up just once. More than 1.5% of the sample rests with the top ten.

Here V drops 7 bases and J drops 3 bases, and the junction holds 21 bases not matched to any gene. There are 20 amino acids in the CDR3, from cysteine to phenylalanine inclusive. Here the CDR3 DNA is all that survives: 60 bases in frame from base 1. According to the germline V gene, CDR1 reads ENHRY and CDR2 reads SYGVKD. The clonotype was recovered from a young man in good health. Some clones in this sample may be carry-over from other donors' samples. The chain joins TRBV10-3 to TRBJ1-3; 10 nucleotides in the junction match TRBD1. Sequencing input: naive CD8+ T cells from PBMCs. The cell subset or site label of this sample denotes: CD45RA+CCR7+. The sequenced DNA: TGTGCCATCACCCCGGTCCCGGGACAGGGGTTAAGCTCCTTTGGAAACACCATATATTTT. This encodes CAITPVPGQGLSSFGNTIYF.